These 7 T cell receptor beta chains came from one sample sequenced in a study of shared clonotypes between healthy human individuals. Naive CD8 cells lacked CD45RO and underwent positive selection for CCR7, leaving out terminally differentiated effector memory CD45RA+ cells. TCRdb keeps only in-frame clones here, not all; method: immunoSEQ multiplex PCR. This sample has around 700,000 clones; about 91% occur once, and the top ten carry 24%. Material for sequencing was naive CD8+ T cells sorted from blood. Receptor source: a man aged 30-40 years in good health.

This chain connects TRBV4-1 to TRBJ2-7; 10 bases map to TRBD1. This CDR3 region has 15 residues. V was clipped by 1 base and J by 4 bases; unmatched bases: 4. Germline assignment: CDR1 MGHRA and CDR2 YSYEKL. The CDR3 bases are TGCGCCAGCAGCCAAGTGGACAGGGGGATATACGAGCAGTACTTC. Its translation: CASSQVDRGIYEQYF.

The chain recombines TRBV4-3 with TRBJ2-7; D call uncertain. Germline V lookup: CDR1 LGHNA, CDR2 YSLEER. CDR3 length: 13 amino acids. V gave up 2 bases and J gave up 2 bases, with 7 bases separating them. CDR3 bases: TGCGCCAGCAGCCAAAATCGGGCCTACGAGCAGTACTTC. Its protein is CASSQNRAYEQYF.

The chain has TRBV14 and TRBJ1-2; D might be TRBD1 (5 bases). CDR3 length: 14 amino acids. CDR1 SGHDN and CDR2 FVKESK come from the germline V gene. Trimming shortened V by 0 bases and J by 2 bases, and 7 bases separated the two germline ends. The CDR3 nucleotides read TGTGCCAGCAGCCAAGAACAGGCCAACTATGGCTACACCTTC. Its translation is CASSQEQANYGYTF.

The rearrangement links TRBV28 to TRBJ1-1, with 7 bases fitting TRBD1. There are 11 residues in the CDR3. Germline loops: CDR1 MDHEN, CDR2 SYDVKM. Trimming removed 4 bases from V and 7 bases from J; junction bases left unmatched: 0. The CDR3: CASSWDSEAFF. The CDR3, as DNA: TGTGCCAGCAGTTGGGACAGTGAAGCTTTCTTT.

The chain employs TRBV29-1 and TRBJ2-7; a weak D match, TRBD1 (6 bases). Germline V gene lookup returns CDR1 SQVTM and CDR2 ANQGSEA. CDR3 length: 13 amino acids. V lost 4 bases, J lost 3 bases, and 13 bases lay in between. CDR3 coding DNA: TGCAGCGTTGGATACAGGGAAGGCTACGAGCAGTACTTC. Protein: CSVGYREGYEQYF.

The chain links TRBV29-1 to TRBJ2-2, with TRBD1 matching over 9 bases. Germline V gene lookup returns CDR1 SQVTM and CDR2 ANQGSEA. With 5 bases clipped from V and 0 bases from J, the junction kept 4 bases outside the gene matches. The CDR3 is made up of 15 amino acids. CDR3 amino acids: CSVWDREANTGELFF. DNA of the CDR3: TGCAGCGTTTGGGACAGGGAGGCGAACACCGGGGAGCTGTTTTTT.

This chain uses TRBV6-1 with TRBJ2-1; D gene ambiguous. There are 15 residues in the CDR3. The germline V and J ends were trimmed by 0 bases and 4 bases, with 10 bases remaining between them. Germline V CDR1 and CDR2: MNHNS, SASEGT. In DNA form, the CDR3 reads TGTGCCAGCAGTGAAGCCTGGGGTGGGTACAATGAGCAGTTCTTC. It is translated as CASSEAWGGYNEQFF.